The 10 T cell receptor beta chains listed next were all sequenced from one sample in a study of T cells after yellow fever vaccination. TCRdb used MiXCR to reprocess the 5' RACE reads, holding one entry per CDR3 protein. The sample records some 350,000 distinct CDR3 sequences, around 4.1% being singletons. The material sequenced was PBMCs, taken 5 days after the yellow fever booster vaccination. These receptors came from a man in his late teens or twenties who received the YFV17D yellow fever vaccine.

This clonotype has a count of ten or more. The chain combines TRBV5-1 with TRBJ2-5; TRBD2 agrees at 8 bases. V was clipped by 2 bases and J by 4 bases; unmatched bases: 4. The CDR3 is 14 residues long. Germline V gene data show CDR1 as SGHRS and CDR2 as YFSETQ. DNA of the CDR3: TGCGCCAGCAGCTTTTCTAGCGGGTCAGAGACCCAGTACTTC. Its translation: CASSFSSGSETQYF.

The chain joins TRBV6-2 or TRBV6-3 to TRBJ2-7, with no clear D. Germline lookup yields CDR1 MNHEY and CDR2 SVGEGT. Trimming took 6 bases from V and 0 from J, leaving 12 bases between them. The CDR3 contains 14 residues. The CDR3 DNA sequence: TGTGCCAGCAGGCGTGACGCGAGCTCCTACGAGCAGTACTTC. Translation gives CASRRDASSYEQYF.

This clonotype was seen repeatedly, ten times or more. This chain links TRBV5-1 with TRBJ2-3, with 11 positions matching TRBD1. V dropped 4 bases and J dropped 8; count of bases not matched to a gene: 6. Germline V lookup: CDR1 SGHRS, CDR2 YFSETQ. The CDR3 is made up of 14 amino acids. CDR3 protein: CASSGQGAGGTQYF. The CDR3 bases are TGCGCCAGCAGCGGACAGGGGGCCGGAGGTACGCAGTATTTT.

CDR3 nucleotide sequence: TGTGCCAGCAGTGGACCCTTCTCGACAGGGGGCGATGAGCAGTTCTTC. Translated, it gives CASSGPFSTGGDEQFF. The rearrangement uses TRBV2 and TRBJ2-1, with 10 bases aligning to TRBD1. After removal of 4 bases from V and 8 bases from J, the junction contained 11 bases not matched to a gene. The V gene's germline CDR1 is SNHLY and CDR2 FYNNEI. CDR3 length equals 16 residues.

This clonotype was observed at least ten times. V and J are TRBV10-3 and TRBJ1-5; unclear D gene. Trimming stripped 7 bases from V and 0 bases from J, with 7 bases between. This CDR3 has 13 amino acids. Per the germline V gene, CDR1 is ENHRY and CDR2 is SYGVKD. The CDR3 sequence: CAIKDNSNQPQHF. Here the CDR3 DNA reads TGTGCCATCAAAGACAATAGCAATCAGCCCCAGCATTTT.

This chain joins TRBV7-3 and TRBJ2-5, with D possibly TRBD1 on 6 matching bases. The CDR3 runs 16 residues. Germline CDR1 and CDR2: SGHTA and FQGTGA. The ends were cut back, 3 bases at V and 4 bases at J, with 18 bases in the middle. The CDR3: CASSFRQQGLGETQYF. The CDR3 coding sequence is TGTGCCAGCAGCTTTCGGCAACAGGGCCTGGGAGAGACCCAGTACTTC. Variable domain in full (rest from reference TRBV7-3 and TRBJ2-5): GAGVSQTPSNKVTEKGKYVELRCDPISGHTALYWYRQSLGQGPEFLIYFQGTGAADDSGLPNDRFFAVRPEGSVSTLKIQRTERGDSAVYLCASSFRQQGLGETQYFGPGTRLLVL.

The sample holds a few counts of this clonotype. This chain uses TRBV20-1 with TRBJ2-6; 7 bases agree with TRBD2. This CDR3 comprises 15 residues. The J segment lost 4 bases and the V segment lost 5 bases, leaving 8 bases of the junction unmatched. The germline CDR1 and CDR2 sequences are DFQATT and SNEGSKA (reference sequence). CDR3 sequence (DNA): TGCAGTGCTCAACCAGCGGGGTCCGGGGCCAACGTCCTGACTTTC. Amino acid sequence: CSAQPAGSGANVLTF.

V usage is TRBV4-2 and J usage is TRBJ2-7, with 8 bases matching TRBD2. Germline V CDR1 and CDR2: LGHNA, YNFKEQ. The CDR3 extends over 17 amino acids. Germline trimming cut 0 bases from V and 1 base from J; bases unmatched to any gene: 8. In DNA form, the CDR3 reads TGTGCCAGCAGCCAAGAACCATACGGGGGGGCTTCCTACGAGCAGTACTTC. Residues: CASSQEPYGGASYEQYF.

This clonotype appeared a few times. The chain uses TRBV7-9 and TRBJ2-3, with a tentative D call TRBD1 (6 bases). The germline V and J ends were trimmed by 5 bases and 4 bases, with 13 bases remaining between them. Germline V CDR1 and CDR2: SEHNR, FQNEAQ (reference sequence). The CDR3 runs to 14 residues. The CDR3 loop reads CASSPSPGADTQYF. Here the CDR3 DNA reads TGTGCCAGCAGCCCTTCCCCAGGGGCAGATACGCAGTATTTT.

This clonotype was seen a handful of times. The gene calls are TRBV7-9 and TRBJ1-2, with a possible D match to TRBD1 (6 bases). The CDR3 sequence is 13 residues long. The germline V gene has CDR1 SEHNR and CDR2 FQNEAQ (reference sequence). Between the trimmed V and J ends, which lost 3 bases and 8 bases, there was a span of 13 bases. The CDR3 coding sequence is TGTGCCAGCAGCTTGACCCAGGGGAACGGCTACACCTTC. This encodes CASSLTQGNGYTF.